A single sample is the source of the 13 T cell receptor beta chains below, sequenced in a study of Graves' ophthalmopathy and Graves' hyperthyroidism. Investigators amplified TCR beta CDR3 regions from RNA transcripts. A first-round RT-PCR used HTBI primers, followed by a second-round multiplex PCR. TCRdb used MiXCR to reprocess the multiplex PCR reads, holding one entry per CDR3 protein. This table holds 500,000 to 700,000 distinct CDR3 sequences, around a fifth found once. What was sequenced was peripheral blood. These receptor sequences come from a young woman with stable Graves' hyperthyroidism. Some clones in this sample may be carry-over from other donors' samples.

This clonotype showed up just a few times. CDR3 nucleotides: TGTGCCAGCAGCTTAGCGGAGGGATACATAATGAACACTGAAGCTTTCTTT. Protein sequence: CASSLAEGYIMNTEAFF. The genes are TRBV7-2 and TRBJ1-1; D is uncertain. CDR3 length: 17 amino acids. With 0 bases removed from V and 0 bases from J, the gap between germline ends came to 14 bases. Germline CDR1 reads SGHTA; CDR2 reads FQGNSA.

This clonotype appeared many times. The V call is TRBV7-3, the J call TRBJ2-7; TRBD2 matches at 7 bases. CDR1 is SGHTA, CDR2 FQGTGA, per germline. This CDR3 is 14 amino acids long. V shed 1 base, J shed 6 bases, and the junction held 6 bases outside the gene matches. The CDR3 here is CASSLMGAGSEQYF. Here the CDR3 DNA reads TGTGCCAGCAGCTTAATGGGAGCGGGATCCGAGCAGTACTTC.

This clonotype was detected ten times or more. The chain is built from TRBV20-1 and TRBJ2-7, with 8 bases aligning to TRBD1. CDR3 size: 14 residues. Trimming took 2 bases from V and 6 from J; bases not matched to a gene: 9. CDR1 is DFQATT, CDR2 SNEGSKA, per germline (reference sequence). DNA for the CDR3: TGCAGTGCTAGACTTGGACAGGGTGGTAGCGAGCAGTACTTC. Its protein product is CSARLGQGGSEQYF.

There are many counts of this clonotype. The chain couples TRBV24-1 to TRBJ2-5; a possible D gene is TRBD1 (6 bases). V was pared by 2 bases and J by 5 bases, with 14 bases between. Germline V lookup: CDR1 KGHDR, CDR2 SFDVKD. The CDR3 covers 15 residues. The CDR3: CATSDSRGGAETQYF. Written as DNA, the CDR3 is TGTGCCACCAGTGATTCTCGTGGGGGCGCTGAGACCCAGTACTTC.

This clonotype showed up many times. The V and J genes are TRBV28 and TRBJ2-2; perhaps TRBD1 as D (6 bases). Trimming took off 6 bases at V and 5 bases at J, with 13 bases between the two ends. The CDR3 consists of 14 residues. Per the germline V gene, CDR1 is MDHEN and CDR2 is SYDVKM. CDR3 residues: CASRTGTLTGELFF. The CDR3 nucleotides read TGTGCCAGCAGAACTGGGACATTAACCGGGGAGCTGTTTTTT. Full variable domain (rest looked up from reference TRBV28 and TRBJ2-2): DVKVTQSSRYLVKRTGEKVFLECVQDMDHENMFWYRQDPGLGLRLIYFSYDVKMKEKGDIPEGYSVSREKKERFSLILESASTNQTSMYLCASRTGTLTGELFFGEGSRLTVL.

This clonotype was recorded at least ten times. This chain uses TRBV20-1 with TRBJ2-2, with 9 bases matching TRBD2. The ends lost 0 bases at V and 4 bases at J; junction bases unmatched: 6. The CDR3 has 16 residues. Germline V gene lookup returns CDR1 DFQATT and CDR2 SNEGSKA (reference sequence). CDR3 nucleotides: TGCAGTGCTAGAGATAGGCGGGGGGGCACCACCGGGGAGCTGTTTTTT. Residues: CSARDRRGGTTGELFF.

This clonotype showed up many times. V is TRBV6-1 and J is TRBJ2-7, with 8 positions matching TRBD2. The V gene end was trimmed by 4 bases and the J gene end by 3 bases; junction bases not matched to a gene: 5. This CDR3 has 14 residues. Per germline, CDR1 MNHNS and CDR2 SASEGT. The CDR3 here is CASSAGAGGYEQYF. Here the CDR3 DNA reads TGTGCCAGCAGTGCGGGGGCGGGAGGCTACGAGCAGTACTTC.

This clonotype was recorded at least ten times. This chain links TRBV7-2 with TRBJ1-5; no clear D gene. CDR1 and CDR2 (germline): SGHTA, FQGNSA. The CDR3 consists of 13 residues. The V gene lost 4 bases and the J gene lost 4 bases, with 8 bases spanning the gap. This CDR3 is CASSSDVNQPQHF. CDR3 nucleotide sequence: TGTGCCAGCAGCTCGGACGTAAATCAGCCCCAGCATTTT.

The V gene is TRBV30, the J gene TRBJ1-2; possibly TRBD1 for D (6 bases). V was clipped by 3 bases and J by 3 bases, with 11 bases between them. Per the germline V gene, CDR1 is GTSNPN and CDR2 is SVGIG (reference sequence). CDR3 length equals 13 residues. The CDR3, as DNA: TGTGCCTGGAGCCAGAACAGGGACTATGGCTACACCTTC. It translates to CAWSQNRDYGYTF.

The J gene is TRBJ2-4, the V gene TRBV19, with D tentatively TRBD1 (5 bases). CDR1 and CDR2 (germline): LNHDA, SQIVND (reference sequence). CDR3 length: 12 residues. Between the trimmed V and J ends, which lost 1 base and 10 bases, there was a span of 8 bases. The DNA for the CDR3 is TGTGCCAGTAGTATAGGGACATCTATTCAGTACTTC. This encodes CASSIGTSIQYF.

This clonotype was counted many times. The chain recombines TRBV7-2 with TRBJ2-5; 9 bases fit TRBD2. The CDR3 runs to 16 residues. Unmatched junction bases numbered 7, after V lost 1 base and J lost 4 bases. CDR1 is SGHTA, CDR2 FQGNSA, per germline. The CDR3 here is CASSLGPAGGPETQYF. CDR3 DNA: TGTGCCAGCAGCTTAGGTCCGGCGGGGGGGCCAGAGACCCAGTACTTC.

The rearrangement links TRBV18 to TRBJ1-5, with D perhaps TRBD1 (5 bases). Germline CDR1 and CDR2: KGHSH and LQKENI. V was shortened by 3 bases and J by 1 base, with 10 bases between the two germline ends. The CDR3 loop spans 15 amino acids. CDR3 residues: CASSPSQGSNQPQHF. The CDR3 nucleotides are TGTGCCAGCTCACCCAGCCAGGGAAGCAATCAGCCCCAGCATTTT. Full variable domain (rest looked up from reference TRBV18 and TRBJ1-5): NAGVMQNPRHLVRRRGQEARLRCSPMKGHSHVYWYRQLPEEGLKFMVYLQKENIIDESGMPKERFSAEFPKEGPSILRIQQVVRGDSAAYFCASSPSQGSNQPQHFGDGTRLSIL.

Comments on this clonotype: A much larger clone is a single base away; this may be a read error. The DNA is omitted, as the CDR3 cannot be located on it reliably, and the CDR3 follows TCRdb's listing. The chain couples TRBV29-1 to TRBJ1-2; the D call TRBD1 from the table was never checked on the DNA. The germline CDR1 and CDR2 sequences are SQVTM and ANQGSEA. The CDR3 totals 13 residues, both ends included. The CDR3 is CSVEQGAGYGCTF.